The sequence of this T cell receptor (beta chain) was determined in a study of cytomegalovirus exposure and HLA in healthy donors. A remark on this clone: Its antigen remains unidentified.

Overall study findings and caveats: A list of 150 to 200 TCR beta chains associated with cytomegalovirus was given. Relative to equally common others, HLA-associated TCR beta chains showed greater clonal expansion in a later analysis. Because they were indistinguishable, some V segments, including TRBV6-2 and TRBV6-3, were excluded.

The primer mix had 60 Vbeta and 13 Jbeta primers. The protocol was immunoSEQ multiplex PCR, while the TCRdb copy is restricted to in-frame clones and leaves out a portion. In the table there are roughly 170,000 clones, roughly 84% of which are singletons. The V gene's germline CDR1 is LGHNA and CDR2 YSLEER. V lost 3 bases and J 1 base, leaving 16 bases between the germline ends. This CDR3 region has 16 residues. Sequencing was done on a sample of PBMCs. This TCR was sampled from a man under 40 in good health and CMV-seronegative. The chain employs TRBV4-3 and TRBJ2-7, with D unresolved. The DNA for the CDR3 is TGCGCCAGCAGCCAGACCGTTGGGCTCCGATCCTACGAGCAGTACTTC. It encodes CASSQTVGLRSYEQYF.